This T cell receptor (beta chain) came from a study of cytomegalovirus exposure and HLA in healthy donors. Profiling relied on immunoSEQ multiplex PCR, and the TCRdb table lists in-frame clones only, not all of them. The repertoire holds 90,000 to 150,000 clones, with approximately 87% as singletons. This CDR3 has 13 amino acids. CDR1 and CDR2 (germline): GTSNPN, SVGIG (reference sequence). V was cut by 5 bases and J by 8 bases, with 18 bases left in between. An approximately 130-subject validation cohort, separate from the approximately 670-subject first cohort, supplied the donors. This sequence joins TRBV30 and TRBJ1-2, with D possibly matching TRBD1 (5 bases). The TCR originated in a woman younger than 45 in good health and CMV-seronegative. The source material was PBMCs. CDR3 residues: CAWAGTAKGGYTF. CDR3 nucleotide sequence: TGTGCCTGGGCGGGGACGGCCAAGGGGGGCTACACCTTC.